This T cell receptor beta chain was profiled in a study of chemoradiotherapy in HPV16-positive cancers. This clone was observed once. Germline CDR1 and CDR2: SGHTA and FQGTGA. CDR3 size: 13 residues. After removal of 5 bases from V and 4 bases from J, the junction contained 3 bases not matched to a gene. Sequencing used immunoSEQ multiplex PCR; TCRdb keeps in-frame clones, though not all of them. The table has thousands of clones, around 84% seen once; the top ten hold 19%. The specimen was taken from a patient who underwent chemoradiotherapy. The sequence was collected from a human donor with HPV-associated anogenital cancer. The chain links TRBV7-3 to TRBJ2-7; the match to TRBD1 covers 9 bases. The CDR3 is CASSQTGGYEQYF. For the CDR3, the DNA is TGTGCCAGCAGCCAGACAGGGGGATACGAGCAGTACTTC.